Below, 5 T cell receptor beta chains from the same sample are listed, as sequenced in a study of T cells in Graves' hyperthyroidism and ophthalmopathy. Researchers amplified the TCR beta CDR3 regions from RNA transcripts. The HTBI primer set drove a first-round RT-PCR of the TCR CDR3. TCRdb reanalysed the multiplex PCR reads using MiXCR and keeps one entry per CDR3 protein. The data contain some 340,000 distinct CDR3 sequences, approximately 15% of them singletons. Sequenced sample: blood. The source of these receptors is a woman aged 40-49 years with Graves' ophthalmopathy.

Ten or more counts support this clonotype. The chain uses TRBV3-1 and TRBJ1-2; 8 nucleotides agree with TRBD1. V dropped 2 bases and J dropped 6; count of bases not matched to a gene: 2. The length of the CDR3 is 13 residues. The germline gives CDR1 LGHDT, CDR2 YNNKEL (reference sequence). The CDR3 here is CASSQRQGHGYTF. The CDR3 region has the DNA TGTGCCAGCAGCCAAAGACAGGGGCATGGCTACACCTTC.

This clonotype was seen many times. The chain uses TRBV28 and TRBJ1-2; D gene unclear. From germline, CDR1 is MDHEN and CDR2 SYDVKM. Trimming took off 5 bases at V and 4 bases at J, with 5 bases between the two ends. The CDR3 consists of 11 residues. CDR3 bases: TGTGCCAGCAGTAAGGGCTATGGCTACACCTTC. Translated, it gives CASSKGYGYTF.

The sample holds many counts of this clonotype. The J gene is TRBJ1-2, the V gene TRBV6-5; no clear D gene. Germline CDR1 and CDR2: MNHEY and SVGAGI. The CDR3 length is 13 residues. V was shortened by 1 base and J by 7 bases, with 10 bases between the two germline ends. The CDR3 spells CASSYFESGGYTF. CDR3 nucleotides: TGTGCCAGCAGTTACTTCGAGAGTGGTGGCTACACCTTC.

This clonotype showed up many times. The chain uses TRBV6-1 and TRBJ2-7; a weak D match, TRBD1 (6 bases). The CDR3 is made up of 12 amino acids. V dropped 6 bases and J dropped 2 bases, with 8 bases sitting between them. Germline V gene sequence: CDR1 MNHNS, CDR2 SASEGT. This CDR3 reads CASRDRTYEQYF. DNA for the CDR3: TGTGCCAGCAGGGACAGAACCTACGAGCAGTACTTC.

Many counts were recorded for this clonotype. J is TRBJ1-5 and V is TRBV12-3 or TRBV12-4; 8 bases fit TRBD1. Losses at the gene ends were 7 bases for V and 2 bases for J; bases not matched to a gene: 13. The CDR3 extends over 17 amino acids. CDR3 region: CASTGGTGLAGNQPQHF. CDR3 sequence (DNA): TGTGCCAGCACCGGGGGGACAGGCCTCGCGGGCAATCAGCCCCAGCATTTT.